These 32 T cell receptor beta chains came from one sample sequenced in a study of regulatory T cells in long-lasting Graves disease. This sample's time point: newly diagnosed GD, antithyroid drugs for less than 3 months. PBMC-extracted RNA yielded the TCR library. Arm-PCR of CDR3 regions and iRepertoire HTBI primers were the basis on which TCR beta libraries were built. Each CDR3 protein gets one entry after TCRdb re-called the multiplex PCR reads with MiXCR. The table records more than 400,000 distinct CDR3 sequences, 15% to 20% of them present only once. The sample was also reused in another study, on T cells in Graves' hyperthyroidism and ophthalmopathy.

The specimen was peripheral blood mononuclear cells (PBMCs), collected at new diagnosis, from a patient treated with antithyroid drugs. These TCRs come from a man aged 40-50 years with Graves disease.

This clonotype was detected ten times or more. The chain joins TRBV7-8 to TRBJ2-3; 10 bases agree with TRBD2. The CDR3 runs to 18 residues. Trimming took 5 bases from V and 4 from J; bases not matched to a gene: 15. Germline CDR1 SGHVS, CDR2 FQNEAQ. CDR3: CASSTRFPSGSPADTQYF. The CDR3 coding sequence is TGTGCCAGCAGCACGAGGTTTCCTAGCGGGAGTCCCGCAGATACGCAGTATTTT.

This clonotype was observed at least ten times. J is TRBJ1-2 and V is TRBV28; TRBD1 matches at 9 bases. V shed 1 base and J 5 bases; nucleotides not matched to a gene: 2. CDR3 length: 14 amino acids. Germline CDR1 MDHEN, CDR2 SYDVKM. The CDR3 reads CASSLLDRGYGYTF. In DNA, the CDR3 is TGTGCCAGCAGTTTATTAGACAGGGGGTATGGCTACACCTTC.

The chain is built from TRBV4-1 and TRBJ2-2; D remains ambiguous. Germline V CDR1 and CDR2: MGHRA, YSYEKL. Trimming pared 4 bases from V and 8 bases from J, leaving 8 bases between. The CDR3 sequence is 12 residues long. CDR3 protein: CASSLESGELFF. The CDR3 nucleotides are TGCGCCAGCAGCCTAGAATCTGGGGAGCTGTTTTTT.

Points on this clonotype: A far larger clone is off by one base, so a read error is likely. The chain combines TRBV11-1 with TRBJ2-1, with 7 bases fitting TRBD1. The germline CDR1 and CDR2 sequences are SGHAT and FQDESV (reference sequence). The V and J ends lost 2 bases and 10 bases, in that order; junction bases with no gene match: 8. CDR3 length: 14 amino acids. The CDR3 bases are TGTGCCAGCAGCTTATTGGGGACAGCCTACGAGCAGTTCTTC. Its protein is CASSLLGTAYEQFF.

This clonotype was counted many times. J is TRBJ2-7 and V is TRBV28, with 9 bases lining up with TRBD2. Trimming cost V 2 bases and J 2 bases; bases outside gene matches: 1. Germline V gene data show CDR1 as MDHEN and CDR2 as SYDVKM. This CDR3 spans 14 amino acids. CDR3 nucleotides: TGTGCCAGCAGTTTACTAGCGGGAACCTACGAGCAGTACTTC. It encodes CASSLLAGTYEQYF.

As to this clonotype: A single base is all that separates this from a far larger clone, so a read error is likely. This chain connects TRBV12-3 or TRBV12-4 to TRBJ2-7; D unresolved. V was shortened by 6 bases and J by 2 bases, with 14 bases between the two germline ends. This CDR3 spans 14 amino acids. CDR3 bases: TGTGCCAGCAGCCCGCACATAGGCGCCTACGAGCAGTACTTC. Encoded protein: CASSPHIGAYEQYF.

This clonotype has only a few counts. The rearrangement joins TRBV25-1 to TRBJ2-7; D tentatively fits TRBD1 or TRBD2 (5 bases each). There are 15 residues in the CDR3. V dropped 3 bases and J dropped 8 bases, with 20 bases sitting between them. Germline CDR1 reads MGHDK; CDR2 reads SYGVNS. CDR3 bases: TGTGCCAGCAGTGATCCCGGGACCCAATTGGGCAAGCAGTACTTC. Amino acids: CASSDPGTQLGKQYF.

Ten or more counts support this clonotype. The V call is TRBV28, the J call TRBJ2-7; 9 bases map to TRBD2. V dropped 6 bases and J dropped 4; count of bases not matched to a gene: 10. CDR1 and CDR2 (germline): MDHEN, SYDVKM. The CDR3 has 15 residues. The CDR3 region has the DNA TGTGCCAGCAGCCCACGAGGTAGCGGGAGTTACGAGCAGTACTTC. Translated: CASSPRGSGSYEQYF.

This clonotype was found many times. The rearrangement uses TRBV20-1 and TRBJ2-7, with D possibly called TRBD1 or TRBD2 (6 bases each). Germline loops: CDR1 DFQATT, CDR2 SNEGSKA (reference sequence). V was trimmed by 0 bases and J by 0 bases, leaving 15 bases between them. There are 16 residues in the CDR3. The CDR3 coding sequence is TGCAGTGCTAGAGATATGGGGGGCGTTTTCTCCTACGAGCAGTACTTC. Translation gives CSARDMGGVFSYEQYF.

This clonotype showed up many times. This chain uses TRBV20-1 with TRBJ2-7; a possible D gene is TRBD2 (6 bases). CDR3 size: 16 residues. The germline V and J ends were trimmed by 0 bases and 0 bases, with 15 bases remaining between them. Germline values: CDR1 DFQATT, CDR2 SNEGSKA (reference sequence). The DNA for the CDR3 is TGCAGTGCTAGAGATCTCGGAGGGACCCCCTCCTACGAGCAGTACTTC. It codes for CSARDLGGTPSYEQYF.

This clonotype has a count of ten or more. This sequence joins TRBV28 and TRBJ1-5; TRBD1 is a possible D gene (6 bases). The germline V and J ends were trimmed by 6 bases and 2 bases, with 17 bases remaining between them. From germline, CDR1 is MDHEN and CDR2 SYDVKM. CDR3 length equals 16 residues. The CDR3 DNA follows: TGTGCCAGCAGCATGGGGGGGGGCGCGGGCAATCAGCCCCAGCATTTT. Protein: CASSMGGGAGNQPQHF.

This clonotype was seen a handful of times. The chain links TRBV24-1 to TRBJ1-5; D is uncertain. CDR3 size: 14 residues. Germline values: CDR1 KGHDR, CDR2 SFDVKD. The V gene lost 6 bases and the J gene lost 0 bases, with 8 bases spanning the gap. The CDR3 spells CATSFGNSNQPQHF. The CDR3, as DNA: TGTGCCACCAGTTTTGGAAATAGCAATCAGCCCCAGCATTTT.

This chain links TRBV12-3 or TRBV12-4 with TRBJ2-6; D remains ambiguous. CDR3 size: 14 residues. The V end was cut by 10 bases, the J end by 0 bases, with 10 bases between. CDR3 protein: CAIGRLSGANVLTF. The CDR3 DNA is TGTGCCATAGGGCGTCTCTCTGGGGCCAACGTCCTGACTTTC.

This clonotype was picked up a small number of times. The chain carries TRBV19 and TRBJ1-1, with no clear D. This CDR3 is 17 amino acids long. Deletions cut 7 bases from V and 1 base from J, with 22 bases between. Germline V gene lookup returns CDR1 LNHDA and CDR2 SQIVND (reference sequence). In DNA form, the CDR3 reads TGTGCCAGTATCCCGACGAGTGTGAGGGTGAGGAACACTGAAGCTTTCTTT. It translates to CASIPTSVRVRNTEAFF.

This clonotype was picked up many times. The chain joins TRBV12-3 or TRBV12-4 to TRBJ1-1; D is unresolved. V lost 3 bases, J lost 5 bases, and 16 bases lay in between. The CDR3 extends over 15 amino acids. The CDR3 DNA sequence: TGTGCCAGCAGTTTGGGTCCGGGAAGGGAGACTGAAGCTTTCTTT. Protein: CASSLGPGRETEAFF.

This chain joins TRBV27 and TRBJ1-1; D is unclear. The CDR3 is 15 residues long. V lost 5 bases to trimming and J lost 0 bases, with 13 bases between them. Germline V CDR1 and CDR2: MNHEY, SMNVEV (reference sequence). The CDR3 nucleotides read TGTGCCAGCAGTCCTCAGCTAGGGTTGAACACTGAAGCTTTCTTT. Residues: CASSPQLGLNTEAFF.

This clonotype was observed many times. V usage is TRBV7-2 and J usage is TRBJ2-3; 11 bases align to TRBD2. After removal of 7 bases from V and 5 bases from J, the junction contained 11 bases not matched to a gene. Germline lookup yields CDR1 SGHTA and CDR2 FQGNSA. There are 16 residues in the CDR3. This CDR3 is CASTLLAGGILDTQYF. CDR3 coding DNA: TGTGCCAGCACCCTATTAGCGGGAGGGATCTTAGATACGCAGTATTTT. Supplemented by reference TRBV7-2 and TRBJ2-3, the full variable domain reads GAGVSQSPSNKVTEKGKDVELRCDPISGHTALYWYRQSLGQGLEFLIYFQGNSAPDKSGLPSDRFSAERTGGSVSTLTIQRTQQEDSAVYLCASTLLAGGILDTQYFGPGTRLTVL.

This clonotype was observed many times. The rearrangement uses TRBV11-2 and TRBJ2-1; TRBD2 matches at 9 bases. With 5 bases clipped from V and 1 base from J, the junction kept 15 bases outside the gene matches. Looked up from germline, CDR1 is SGHAT and CDR2 is FQNNGV. The CDR3 consists of 19 residues. The CDR3 sequence: CASSPPPVVAGVSYNEQFF. The CDR3 DNA reads as TGTGCCAGCAGCCCGCCCCCGGTGGTAGCGGGAGTATCCTACAATGAGCAGTTCTTC.

V and J are TRBV5-6 and TRBJ2-1; no clear D gene. Germline CDR1 SGHDT, CDR2 YYEEEE. Trimming left V 4 bases short and J 1 base short, with 15 bases between. CDR3 length: 16 residues. The CDR3 coding sequence is TGTGCCAGCAGCCCCCGTGGGCGAATGTCCTACAATGAGCAGTTCTTC. Translating gives CASSPRGRMSYNEQFF.

A single count supports this clonotype. V and J are TRBV9 and TRBJ2-2, with D hard to call. CDR1 is SGDLS and CDR2 is YYNGEE in the germline V gene. Trimming removed 4 bases from V and 0 bases from J, with 7 bases in between. CDR3 length: 14 amino acids. The CDR3 sequence: CASSPLTNTGELFF. CDR3 in DNA: TGTGCCAGCAGCCCCCTAACGAACACCGGGGAGCTGTTTTTT.

The chain employs TRBV6-5 and TRBJ2-1, with 7 positions matching TRBD1. Germline assignment: CDR1 MNHEY and CDR2 SVGAGI. V shed 0 bases, J shed 10 bases, and the junction held 9 bases outside the gene matches. The CDR3 sequence is 15 residues long. CDR3 DNA: TGTGCCAGCAGTTACTCCCCACAGGGGCGACCGGAGCAGTTCTTC. It translates to CASSYSPQGRPEQFF.

This clonotype showed up many times. V is TRBV3-1 and J is TRBJ2-7; 9 bases fit TRBD2. The CDR3 has 15 residues. Germline lookup yields CDR1 LGHDT and CDR2 YNNKEL (reference sequence). The J segment lost 5 bases and the V segment lost 0 bases, leaving 5 bases of the junction unmatched. The CDR3: CASSQEGLAGNEQYF. Here the CDR3 DNA reads TGTGCCAGCAGCCAAGAGGGCCTAGCGGGAAACGAGCAGTACTTC.

This clonotype was counted ten times or more. This chain uses TRBV11-2 with TRBJ2-7; D possibly corresponds to TRBD2 (6 bases). CDR3 length: 15 amino acids. Germline CDR1 and CDR2: SGHAT and FQNNGV. V lost 5 bases, J lost 1 base, and 15 bases lay in between. In DNA form, the CDR3 reads TGTGCCAGCAGCCCAGGGAGGACTTTATCCTACGAGCAGTACTTC. This translates into CASSPGRTLSYEQYF.

The genes are TRBV12-3 or TRBV12-4 and TRBJ1-5, with D unresolved. The CDR3 length is 15 residues. The V and J ends lost 10 bases and 0 bases respectively, with 16 bases between them. The CDR3 here is CATGVWKHSNQPQHF. In DNA, the CDR3 is TGTGCCACCGGGGTCTGGAAACATAGCAATCAGCCCCAGCATTTT.

This clonotype was recorded at least ten times. J is TRBJ1-1 and V is TRBV12-3 or TRBV12-4; D is uncertain. The CDR3 covers 13 residues. Trimming shortened V by 7 bases and J by 1 base, and 10 bases separated the two germline ends. CDR3 DNA: TGTGCCAGCACCTCGGGCCCGAACACTGAAGCTTTCTTT. It codes for CASTSGPNTEAFF.

This clonotype was seen ten or more times. This chain joins TRBV5-1 and TRBJ2-1; 7 bases agree with TRBD1. The germline gives CDR1 SGHRS, CDR2 YFSETQ. CDR3 length equals 15 residues. V lost 5 bases to trimming and J lost 4 bases; unmatched junction nucleotides: 9. The CDR3 DNA reads as TGCGCCAGCAGTATAGCGAGCAGGGGGTACAATGAGCAGTTCTTC. Its protein product is CASSIASRGYNEQFF.

This clonotype was recorded many times. The genes are TRBV10-1 and TRBJ2-1, with D maybe TRBD2 (6 bases). CDR3 size: 13 residues. V was pared by 3 bases and J by 11 bases, with 14 bases between. Germline CDR1 and CDR2: WNHNN and SYGVQD (reference sequence). The CDR3, as DNA: TGCGCCAGCAGTGATTTTCAGGGAGGCCAGCAGTTCTTC. Amino acids: CASSDFQGGQQFF.

This clonotype occurred many times. The J gene is TRBJ2-1, the V gene TRBV28; D tentatively reads TRBD1 or TRBD2 (6 bases each). Between the trimmed V and J ends, which lost 1 base and 5 bases, there was a span of 15 bases. The CDR3 length is 16 residues. The germline V gene encodes CDR1 MDHEN and CDR2 SYDVKM. DNA of the CDR3: TGTGCCAGCAGTTTATCGGGGGCAGGGGCAAACAATGAGCAGTTCTTC. It yields the protein CASSLSGAGANNEQFF.

Comments on this clonotype: A read error is the likely source, as a far larger clone sits one nucleotide away. This rearrangement joins TRBV12-3 or TRBV12-4 to TRBJ2-2, with 7 nucleotides matching TRBD1. After removal of 5 bases from V and 1 base from J, the junction contained 4 bases not matched to a gene. The CDR3 is 15 amino acids. The CDR3 DNA follows: TGTGCCAGCAGTGAATGGACAGGGAACACCGGGGAGCTGTTTTTT. Amino acid sequence: CASSEWTGNTGELFF.

The V gene is TRBV20-1, the J gene TRBJ1-5; 11 positions agree with TRBD1. Germline CDR1 reads DFQATT; CDR2 reads SNEGSKA (reference sequence). The CDR3 is 16 residues long. With 5 bases clipped from V and 3 bases from J, the junction kept 9 bases outside the gene matches. The CDR3 sequence is CSAHNRDRGYNQPQHF. CDR3 DNA sequence: TGCAGTGCTCATAACAGGGACAGGGGGTACAATCAGCCCCAGCATTTT.

This clonotype was recorded a few times. V gene TRBV5-4 combines with J gene TRBJ2-5, with 9 bases that match TRBD1. The CDR3 covers 16 residues. Trimming cost V 4 bases and J 2 bases; bases outside gene matches: 9. Germline V gene data show CDR1 as SGHNT and CDR2 as YYREEE (reference sequence). The CDR3 loop is CASSPGQGRTQETQYF. In DNA, the CDR3 is TGTGCCAGCAGCCCGGGACAGGGAAGGACTCAAGAGACCCAGTACTTC. Full variable domain (remainder filled in from reference TRBV5-4 and TRBJ2-5): ETGVTQSPTHLIKTRGQQVTLRCSSQSGHNTVSWYQQALGQGPQFIFQYYREEENGRGNFPPRFSGLQFPNYSSELNVNALELDDSALYLCASSPGQGRTQETQYFGPGTRLLVL.

This clonotype has at least ten counts. The rearrangement uses TRBV11-2 and TRBJ2-1; D is undetermined. The germline V gene has CDR1 SGHAT and CDR2 FQNNGV. CDR3 size: 14 residues. The V end lost 3 bases, the J end lost 5 bases, and 11 bases lay between the germline ends. CDR3 sequence reads: CASSFGYVNNEQFF. In DNA form, the CDR3 reads TGTGCCAGCAGCTTTGGGTACGTAAACAATGAGCAGTTCTTC.